These 6 T cell receptor beta chains came from one sample sequenced in a study of immune characterization of retroperitoneal liposarcoma. TCRdb processed the PCR reads anew with MiXCR; each CDR3 protein has one entry. This repertoire shows around 13,000 distinct CDR3 sequences, approximately 50% found once; its top ten account for around an eighth. The sequencing input was tumor tissue. These receptors were taken from a female donor with retroperitoneal liposarcoma.

This chain's CDR3 is CASAGSRNQPQHF. CDR3 sequence (DNA): TGTGCCAGCGCCGGGAGTCGCAATCAGCCCCAGCATTTT. The chain carries TRBV11-2 and TRBJ1-5; the D is unclear. In germline, CDR1 is SGHAT, CDR2 FQNNGV. This CDR3 has 13 residues. V was pared by 8 bases and J by 2 bases, with 10 bases between.

The V call is TRBV7-8, the J call TRBJ2-1, with 9 positions matching TRBD2. The CDR3 consists of 17 residues. CDR1 SGHVS and CDR2 FQNEAQ come from the germline V gene. The ends lost 3 bases at V and 4 bases at J; junction bases unmatched: 10. The CDR3 here is CASSLPSTSGAYNEQFF. In DNA, the CDR3 is TGTGCCAGCAGCTTGCCCTCGACTAGCGGCGCTTACAATGAGCAGTTCTTC.

The genes are TRBV7-2 and TRBJ1-5; D gene ambiguous. This CDR3 is 13 amino acids long. Per germline, CDR1 SGHTA and CDR2 FQGNSA. V gave up 6 bases and J gave up 3 bases, with 9 bases separating them. CDR3 amino acids: CASSGVINQPQHF. CDR3 nucleotide sequence: TGTGCCAGCAGTGGGGTCATCAATCAGCCCCAGCATTTT. Full variable domain (remainder filled in from reference TRBV7-2 and TRBJ1-5): GAGVSQSPSNKVTEKGKDVELRCDPISGHTALYWYRQSLGQGLEFLIYFQGNSAPDKSGLPSDRFSAERTGGSVSTLTIQRTQQEDSAVYLCASSGVINQPQHFGDGTRLSIL.

In DNA, the CDR3 is TGTGCCAGCAGTGAAGCTAATAGCGGGGACCTCCACTTT. Its translation: CASSEANSGDLHF. This chain connects TRBV25-1 to TRBJ1-6; D is uncertain. Trimming took off 2 bases at V and 15 bases at J, with 14 bases between the two ends. Germline V gene sequence: CDR1 MGHDK, CDR2 SYGVNS. There are 13 residues in the CDR3.

For this clonotype: One end of the junction is discordant with germline, which a read error may explain. The V and J genes are TRBV12-3 or TRBV12-4 and TRBJ2-6; TRBD2 agrees at 12 bases. This CDR3 contains 18 residues. The CDR3 region is CASSFLRGRLAGANEQSF. The CDR3 bases are TGTGCCAGCAGTTTTCTCAGGGGGCGACTAGCGGGAGCGAATGAGCAGTCTTTT.

Many counts were recorded for this clonotype. The rearrangement joins TRBV11-2 to TRBJ2-3; D is ambiguous. Per the germline V gene, CDR1 is SGHAT and CDR2 is FQNNGV. The CDR3 sequence is 13 residues long. Trimming cost V 0 bases and J 4 bases, with 5 bases left between them. The CDR3 nucleotides are TGTGCCAGCAGCTTAGATCGCGCAGATACGCAGTATTTT. Translated, it gives CASSLDRADTQYF.